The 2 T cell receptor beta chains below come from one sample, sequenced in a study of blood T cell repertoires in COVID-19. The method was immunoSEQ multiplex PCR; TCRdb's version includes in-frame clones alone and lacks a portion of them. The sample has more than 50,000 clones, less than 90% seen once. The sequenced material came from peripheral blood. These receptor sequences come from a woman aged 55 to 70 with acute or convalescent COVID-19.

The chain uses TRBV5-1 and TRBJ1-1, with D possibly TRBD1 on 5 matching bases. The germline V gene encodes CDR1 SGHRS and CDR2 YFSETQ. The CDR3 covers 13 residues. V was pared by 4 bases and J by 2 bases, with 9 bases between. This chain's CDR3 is CASSRGTNTEAFF. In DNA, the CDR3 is TGCGCCAGCAGCAGGGGAACAAACACTGAAGCTTTCTTT.

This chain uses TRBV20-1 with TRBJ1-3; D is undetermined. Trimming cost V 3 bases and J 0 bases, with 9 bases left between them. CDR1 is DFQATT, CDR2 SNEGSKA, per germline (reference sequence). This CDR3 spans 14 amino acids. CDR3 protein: CSASDASSGNTIYF. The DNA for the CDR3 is TGCAGTGCTAGTGACGCGTCCTCTGGAAACACCATATATTTT.